The source of this T cell receptor beta chain is a study of response to subunit inactivated influenza vaccine. Study results and limitations: A suggestion made by the authors is that each seasonal influenza vaccination recruits few new T cells.

TCRdb fed the RT-PCR reads into MiXCR, producing one record per CDR3 protein. The data show about 780,000 distinct CDR3 sequences, around 20% seen once. This clonotype was detected a few times. Antigen unknown. There are 15 residues in the CDR3. V shed 6 bases and J shed 5 bases, with 22 bases lying between them. Germline CDR1 is SQVTM and CDR2 is ANQGSEA. The rearrangement joins TRBV29-1 to TRBJ2-5; a weak D match, TRBD2 (6 bases). This TCR came from a man between 50 and 59 years old who received an inactivated influenza vaccine. Sequenced here: PBMCs from blood, sampled 5 days after vaccination. CDR3 in DNA: TGCAGCGTCCGCGGGGTTTTGGGGTTTACGGAGACCCAGTACTTC. It translates to CSVRGVLGFTETQYF.